This record covers a single T cell receptor (beta chain). The antigen remains unidentified. V lost 5 bases and J 0 bases, leaving 16 bases between the germline ends. The CDR3 totals 16 residues. Germline V gene sequence: CDR1 SGHTA, CDR2 FQGTGA. These data come from a study of shared clonotypes between healthy human individuals. Study-wide background: Three men and a couple of women, aged 18 to 49, were donors. General study points: The sole specimen, blood, was sampled, and tissue repertoires likely differ.

This table comes from immunoSEQ multiplex PCR, and its TCRdb copy is limited to in-frame clones, with some not included. The sample includes roughly 810,000 clones, around 96% of them seen just once. CD8 cells classed as naive were CD45RO-negative and positively selected for CCR7, excluding terminally differentiated effector memory CD45RA+ cells. The chain recombines TRBV7-3 with TRBJ1-1, with D perhaps TRBD1 (5 bases). This clonotype was sampled from a man aged 30 to 39 in good health. Sequenced sample: naive CD8+ T cells sorted from blood. The CDR3 sequence: CASSPNGGAMNTEAFF. DNA of the CDR3: TGTGCCAGCAGCCCAAACGGTGGGGCCATGAACACTGAAGCTTTCTTT.